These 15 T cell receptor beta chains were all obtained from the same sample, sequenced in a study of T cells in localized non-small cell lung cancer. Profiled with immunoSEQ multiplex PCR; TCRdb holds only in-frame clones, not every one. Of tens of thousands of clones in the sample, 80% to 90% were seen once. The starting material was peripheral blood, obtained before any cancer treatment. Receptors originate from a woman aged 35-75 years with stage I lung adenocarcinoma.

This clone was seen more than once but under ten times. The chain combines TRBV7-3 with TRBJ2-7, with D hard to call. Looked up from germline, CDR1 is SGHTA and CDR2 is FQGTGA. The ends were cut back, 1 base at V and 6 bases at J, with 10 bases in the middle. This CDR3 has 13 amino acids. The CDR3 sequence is CASSLITGSEQYF. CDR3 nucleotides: TGTGCCAGCAGCTTAATTACCGGATCCGAGCAGTACTTC. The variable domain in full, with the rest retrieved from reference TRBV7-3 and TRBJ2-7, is GAGVSQTPSNKVTEKGKYVELRCDPISGHTALYWYRQSLGQGPEFLIYFQGTGAADDSGLPNDRFFAVRPEGSVSTLKIQRTERGDSAVYLCASSLITGSEQYFGPGTRLTVT.

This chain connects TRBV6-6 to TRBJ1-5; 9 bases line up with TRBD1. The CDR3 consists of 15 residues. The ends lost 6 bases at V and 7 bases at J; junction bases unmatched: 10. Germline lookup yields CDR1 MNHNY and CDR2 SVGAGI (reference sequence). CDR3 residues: CASSYIGTGKQPQHF. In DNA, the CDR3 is TGTGCCAGCAGCTATATCGGGACAGGGAAACAGCCCCAGCATTTT.

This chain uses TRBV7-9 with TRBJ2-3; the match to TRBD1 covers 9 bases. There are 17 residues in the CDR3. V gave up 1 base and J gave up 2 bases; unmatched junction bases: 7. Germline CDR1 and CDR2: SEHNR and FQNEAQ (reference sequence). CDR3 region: CASSLGGGTGYTDTQYF. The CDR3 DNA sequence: TGTGCCAGCAGCTTAGGAGGCGGGACAGGGTACACAGATACGCAGTATTTT.

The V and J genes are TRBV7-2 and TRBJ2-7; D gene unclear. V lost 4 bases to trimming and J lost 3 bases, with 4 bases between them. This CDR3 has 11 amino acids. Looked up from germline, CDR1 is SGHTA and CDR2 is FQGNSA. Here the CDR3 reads CASSSHYEQYF. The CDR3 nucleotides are TGTGCCAGCAGCTCGCACTACGAGCAGTACTTC.

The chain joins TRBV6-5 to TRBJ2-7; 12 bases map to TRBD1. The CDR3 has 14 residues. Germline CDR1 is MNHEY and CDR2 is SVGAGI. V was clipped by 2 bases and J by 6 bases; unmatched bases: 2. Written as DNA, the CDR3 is TGTGCCAGCAGTTACGGGACAGGGGGCTTCGAGCAGTACTTC. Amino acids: CASSYGTGGFEQYF.

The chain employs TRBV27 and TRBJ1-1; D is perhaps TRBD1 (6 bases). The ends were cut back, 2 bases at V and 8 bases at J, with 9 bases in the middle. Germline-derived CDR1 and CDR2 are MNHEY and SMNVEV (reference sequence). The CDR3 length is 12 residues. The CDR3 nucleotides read TGTGCCAGCAGTTTAGGCGGACAGGAAGCTTTCTTT. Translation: CASSLGGQEAFF.

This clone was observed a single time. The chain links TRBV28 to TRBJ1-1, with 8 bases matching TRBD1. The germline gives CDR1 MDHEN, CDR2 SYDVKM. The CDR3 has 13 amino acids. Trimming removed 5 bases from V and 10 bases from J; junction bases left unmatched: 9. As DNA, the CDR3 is TGTGCCAGCAGTGACCTTGACAGGGGTGCAGCTTTCTTT. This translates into CASSDLDRGAAFF.

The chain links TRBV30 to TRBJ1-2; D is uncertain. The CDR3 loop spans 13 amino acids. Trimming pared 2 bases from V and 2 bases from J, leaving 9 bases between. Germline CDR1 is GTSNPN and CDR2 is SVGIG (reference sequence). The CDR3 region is CAWSPGRNYGYTF. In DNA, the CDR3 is TGTGCCTGGAGTCCGGGGAGAAACTATGGCTACACCTTC.

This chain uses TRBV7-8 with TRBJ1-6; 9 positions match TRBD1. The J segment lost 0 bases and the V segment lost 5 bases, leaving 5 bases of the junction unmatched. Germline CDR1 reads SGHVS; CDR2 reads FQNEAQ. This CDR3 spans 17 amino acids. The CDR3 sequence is CASSVQGASSYNSPLHF. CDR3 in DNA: TGTGCCAGCAGCGTACAGGGGGCAAGCTCCTATAATTCACCCCTCCACTTT.

For the CDR3, the DNA is TGTGCCAGCAGCTCAGTATACAGTTACACAGATACGCAGTATTTT. This gives the protein CASSSVYSYTDTQYF. This chain connects TRBV7-8 to TRBJ2-3, with D unresolved. Trimming pared 4 bases from V and 2 bases from J, leaving 13 bases between. This CDR3 is built from 15 residues. Germline assignment: CDR1 SGHVS and CDR2 FQNEAQ.

CDR3 bases: TGTGCCAGTAGTATAGGCAGCTACGAGCAGTACTTC. This codes for CASSIGSYEQYF. V gene TRBV19 combines with J gene TRBJ2-7; D gene ambiguous. The CDR3 has 12 residues. Germline CDR1 reads LNHDA; CDR2 reads SQIVND (reference sequence). Trimming took 1 base from V and 3 from J, leaving 4 bases between them.

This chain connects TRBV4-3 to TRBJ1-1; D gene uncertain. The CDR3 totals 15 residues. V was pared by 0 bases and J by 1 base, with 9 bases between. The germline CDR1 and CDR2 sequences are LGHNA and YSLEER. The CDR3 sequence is CASSQDSAGNTEAFF. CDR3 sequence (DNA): TGCGCCAGCAGCCAAGATAGTGCAGGGAACACTGAAGCTTTCTTT.

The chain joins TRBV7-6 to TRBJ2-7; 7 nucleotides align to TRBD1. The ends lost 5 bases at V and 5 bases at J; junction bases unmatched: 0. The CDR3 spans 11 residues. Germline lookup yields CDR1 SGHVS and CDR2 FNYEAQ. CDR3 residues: CASSGTDEQYF. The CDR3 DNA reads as TGTGCCAGCAGCGGGACAGACGAGCAGTACTTC.

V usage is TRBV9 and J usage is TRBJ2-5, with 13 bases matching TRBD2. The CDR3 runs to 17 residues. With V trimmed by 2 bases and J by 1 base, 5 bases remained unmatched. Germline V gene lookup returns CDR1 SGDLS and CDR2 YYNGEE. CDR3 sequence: CASSVGLAGALQETQYF. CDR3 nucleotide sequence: TGTGCCAGCAGCGTCGGACTAGCGGGGGCCCTCCAAGAGACCCAGTACTTC.

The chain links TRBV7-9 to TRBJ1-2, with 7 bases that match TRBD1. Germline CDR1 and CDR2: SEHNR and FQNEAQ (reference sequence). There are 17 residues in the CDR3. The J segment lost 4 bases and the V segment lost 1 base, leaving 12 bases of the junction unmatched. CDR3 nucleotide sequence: TGTGCCAGCAGCTTAGGGAGGGGGCGCAAGCCCTTCTATGGCTACACCTTC. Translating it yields CASSLGRGRKPFYGYTF.